The clone carrying this T cell receptor beta chain is judged medium-sized. TCRdb reprocessed the RT-PCR reads via MiXCR and lists one record per CDR3 protein. The repertoire consists of roughly 2,000 distinct CDR3 sequences, with 12% to 15% occurring once and the leading ten covering roughly 13%. This entry is derived from a study of patients and donors after allogeneic stem cell transplantation. V was pared by 2 bases and J by 3 bases, with 14 bases between. Per the germline V gene, CDR1 is SGHRS and CDR2 is YFSETQ. The CDR3 length is 15 residues. Sequenced sample: blood, either unsorted or a sorted T cell fraction (not recorded which). The rearrangement uses TRBV5-1 and TRBJ2-5; D is undetermined. This clonotype was obtained from a human donor who was either an allogeneic HSCT recipient or a stem cell or donor lymphocyte infusion donor (not recorded which). It is not recorded whose cells these are; they may come from a transplant donor. For the CDR3, the DNA is TGCGCCAGCAGCTTACAACCAGGAGATGAAGAGACCCAGTACTTC. This codes for CASSLQPGDEETQYF. The full variable domain, completed using reference TRBV5-1 and TRBJ2-5, is KAGVTQTPRYLIKTRGQQVTLSCSPISGHRSVSWYQQTPGQGLQFLFEYFSETQRNKGNFPGRFSGRQFSNSRSEMNVSTLELGDSALYLCASSLQPGDEETQYFGPGTRLLVL.